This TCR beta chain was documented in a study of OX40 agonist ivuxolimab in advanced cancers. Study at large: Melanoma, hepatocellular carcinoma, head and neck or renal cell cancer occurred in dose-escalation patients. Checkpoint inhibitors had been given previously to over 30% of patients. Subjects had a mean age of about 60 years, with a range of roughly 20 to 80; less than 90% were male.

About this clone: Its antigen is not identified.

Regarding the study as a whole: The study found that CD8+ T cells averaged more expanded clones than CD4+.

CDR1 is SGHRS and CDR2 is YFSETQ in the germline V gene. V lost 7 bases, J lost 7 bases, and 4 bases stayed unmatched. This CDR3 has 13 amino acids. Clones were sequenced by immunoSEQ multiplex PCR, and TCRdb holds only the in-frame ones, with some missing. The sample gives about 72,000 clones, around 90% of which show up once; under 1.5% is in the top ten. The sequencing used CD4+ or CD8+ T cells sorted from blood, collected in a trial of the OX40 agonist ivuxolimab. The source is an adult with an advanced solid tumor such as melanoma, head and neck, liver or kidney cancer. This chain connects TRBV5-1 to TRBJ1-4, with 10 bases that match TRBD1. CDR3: CASGQGEGEKLFF. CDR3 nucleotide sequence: TGCGCCAGCGGACAGGGGGAGGGTGAAAAACTGTTTTTT. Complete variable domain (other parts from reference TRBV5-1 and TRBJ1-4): KAGVTQTPRYLIKTRGQQVTLSCSPISGHRSVSWYQQTPGQGLQFLFEYFSETQRNKGNFPGRFSGRQFSNSRSEMNVSTLELGDSALYLCASGQGEGEKLFFGSGTQLSVL.